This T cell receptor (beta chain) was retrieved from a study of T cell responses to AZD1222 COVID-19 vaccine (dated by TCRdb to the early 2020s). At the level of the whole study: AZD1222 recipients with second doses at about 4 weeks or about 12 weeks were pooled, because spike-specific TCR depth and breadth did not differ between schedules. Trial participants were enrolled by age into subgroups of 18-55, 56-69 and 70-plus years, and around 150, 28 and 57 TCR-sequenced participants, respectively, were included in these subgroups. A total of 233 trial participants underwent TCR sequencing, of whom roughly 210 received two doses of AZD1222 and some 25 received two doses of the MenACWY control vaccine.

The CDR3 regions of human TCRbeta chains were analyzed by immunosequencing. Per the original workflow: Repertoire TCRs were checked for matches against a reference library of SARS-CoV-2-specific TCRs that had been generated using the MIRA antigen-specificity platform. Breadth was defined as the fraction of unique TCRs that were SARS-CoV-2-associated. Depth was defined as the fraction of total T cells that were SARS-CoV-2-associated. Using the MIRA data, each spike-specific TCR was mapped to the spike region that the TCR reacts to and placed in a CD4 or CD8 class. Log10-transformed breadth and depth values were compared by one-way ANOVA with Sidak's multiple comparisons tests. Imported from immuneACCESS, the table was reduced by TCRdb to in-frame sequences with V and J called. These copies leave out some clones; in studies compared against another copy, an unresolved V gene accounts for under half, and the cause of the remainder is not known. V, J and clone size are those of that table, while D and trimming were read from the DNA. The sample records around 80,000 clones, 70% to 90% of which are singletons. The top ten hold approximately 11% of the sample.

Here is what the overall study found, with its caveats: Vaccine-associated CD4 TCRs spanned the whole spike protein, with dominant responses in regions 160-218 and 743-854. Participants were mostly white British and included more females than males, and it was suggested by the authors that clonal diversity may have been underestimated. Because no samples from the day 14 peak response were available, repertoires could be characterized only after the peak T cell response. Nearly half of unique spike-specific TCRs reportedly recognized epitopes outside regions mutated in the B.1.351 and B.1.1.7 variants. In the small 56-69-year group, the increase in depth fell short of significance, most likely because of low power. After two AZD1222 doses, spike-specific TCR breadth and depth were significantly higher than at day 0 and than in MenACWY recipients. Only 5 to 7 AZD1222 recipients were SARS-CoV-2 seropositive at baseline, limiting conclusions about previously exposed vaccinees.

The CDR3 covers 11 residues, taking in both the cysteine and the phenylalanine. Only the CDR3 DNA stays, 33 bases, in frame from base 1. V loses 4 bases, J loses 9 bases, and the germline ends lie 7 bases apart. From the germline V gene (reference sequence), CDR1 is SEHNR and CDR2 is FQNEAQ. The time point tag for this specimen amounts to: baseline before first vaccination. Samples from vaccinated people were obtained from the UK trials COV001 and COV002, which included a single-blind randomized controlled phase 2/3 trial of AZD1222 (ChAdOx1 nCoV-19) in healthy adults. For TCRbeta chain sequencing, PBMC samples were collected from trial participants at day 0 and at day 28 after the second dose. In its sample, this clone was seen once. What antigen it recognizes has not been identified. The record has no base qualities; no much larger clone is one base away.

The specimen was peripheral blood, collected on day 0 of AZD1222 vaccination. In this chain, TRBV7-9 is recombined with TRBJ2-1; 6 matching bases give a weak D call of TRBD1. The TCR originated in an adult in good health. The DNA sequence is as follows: TGTGCCAGCAGCTCAGGGGTTGAGCAGTTCTTC. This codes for CASSSGVEQFF.